Presented here are 31 T cell receptor beta chains from one specimen sequenced in a study of early T cells in non-severe SARS-CoV-2 infection. TCRdb used MiXCR to reprocess the 5' RACE reads, holding one entry per CDR3 protein. This sample has around 57,000 distinct CDR3 sequences, with around 6.5% found just once. Sequenced material: whole blood, taken at baseline. These receptors all come from an adult who was a healthcare worker with PCR-confirmed SARS-CoV-2 infection or an uninfected control (not recorded which).

This clonotype was seen at least ten times. J is TRBJ2-5 and V is TRBV19; possible D gene TRBD2, 6 bases. This CDR3 is 15 amino acids long. The V end was cut by 3 bases, the J end by 1 base, with 12 bases between. Per germline, CDR1 LNHDA and CDR2 SQIVND (reference sequence). The CDR3 coding sequence is TGTGCCAGTAGTATGGAGGGAGACCTCCAAGAGACCCAGTACTTC. Its protein product is CASSMEGDLQETQYF.

This clonotype was detected ten times or more. Germline and junction disagree at one end, which may indicate a read error. This chain joins TRBV28 and TRBJ2-1, with 10 bases matching TRBD2. CDR1 and CDR2 from the germline V gene are MDHEN and SYDVKM. The CDR3 loop spans 14 amino acids. The CDR3 here is CASRSGRVYNEQFF. CDR3 in DNA: TGTGCCAGCAGGAGCGGGAGGGTCTACAACGAGCAGTTCTTC. The full variable domain, rest sourced from reference TRBV28 and TRBJ2-1, is DVKVTQSSRYLVKRTGEKVFLECVQDMDHENMFWYRQDPGLGLRLIYFSYDVKMKEKGDIPEGYSVSREKKERFSLILESASTNQTSMYLCASRSGRVYNEQFFGPGTRLTVL.

This clonotype was recorded many times. The chain joins TRBV5-1 to TRBJ2-7; 10 bases are a match to TRBD1. Germline lookup yields CDR1 SGHRS and CDR2 YFSETQ. The CDR3 sequence is 15 residues long. J was trimmed by 6 bases and V by 5 bases; bases with no gene match: 11. CDR3 amino acids: CASRSTGTGASEQYF. CDR3 coding DNA: TGCGCCAGCAGATCGACCGGGACAGGGGCCTCCGAGCAGTACTTC.

Ten or more counts support this clonotype. J is TRBJ2-7 and V is TRBV4-2; possible D gene TRBD2, 6 bases. CDR1 is LGHNA, CDR2 YNFKEQ, per germline. V lost 3 bases and J lost 1, with 13 bases in between. CDR3 length: 15 residues. As DNA, the CDR3 is TGTGCCAGCAGCCAGGGGACGGGGGAATCCTACGAGCAGTACTTC. It translates to CASSQGTGESYEQYF.

The V gene is TRBV28, the J gene TRBJ2-5; TRBD1 matches at 7 bases. Germline-derived CDR1 and CDR2 are MDHEN and SYDVKM. This CDR3 is built from 15 residues. Unmatched junction bases numbered 5, after V lost 0 bases and J lost 4 bases. The CDR3: CASSLWVGGGETQYF. The CDR3 DNA sequence: TGTGCCAGCAGTTTATGGGTAGGGGGCGGAGAGACCCAGTACTTC.

The table lists this clonotype with many counts. This chain uses TRBV20-1 with TRBJ1-1; no clear D. V was clipped by 5 bases and J by 1 base, with 8 bases between them. CDR1 DFQATT and CDR2 SNEGSKA come from the germline V gene (reference sequence). The CDR3 spans 12 residues. The CDR3 sequence is CSAADENTEAFF. The CDR3 nucleotides read TGCAGTGCTGCGGACGAGAACACTGAAGCTTTCTTT.

In its sample, this clonotype was seen many times. The genes are TRBV10-3 and TRBJ1-2; D is unclear. Germline lookup yields CDR1 ENHRY and CDR2 SYGVKD. V lost 4 bases to trimming and J lost 8 bases, with 20 bases between them. The CDR3 extends over 15 amino acids. The CDR3 DNA sequence: TGTGCCATCAGTGCCTATTTGGTGGAGATCGCAGGCTACACCTTC. Protein product: CAISAYLVEIAGYTF.

At least ten counts were recorded for this clonotype. The chain joins TRBV6-5 to TRBJ2-7; 8 positions match TRBD1. Germline V gene sequence: CDR1 MNHEY, CDR2 SVGAGI. The CDR3 sequence is 16 residues long. The V gene end was trimmed by 6 bases and the J gene end by 0 bases; junction bases not matched to a gene: 10. Here the CDR3 reads CASRRYGQGSSYEQYF. The CDR3 DNA is TGTGCCAGCAGAAGATACGGACAGGGCAGCTCCTACGAGCAGTACTTC.

The V call is TRBV4-3, the J call TRBJ2-7; 8 bases match TRBD1. The CDR3 loop spans 17 amino acids. The junction had 7 bases not matched to a gene; V was cut back by 0 bases and J by 0 bases. The germline gives CDR1 LGHNA, CDR2 YSLEER. CDR3 in DNA: TGCGCCAGCAGCCAAGATCTCTTGGACAGGGACTCCTACGAGCAGTACTTC. Translated, it gives CASSQDLLDRDSYEQYF.

This clonotype came up a few times. This CDR3 is CASSPSDRTPEKLFF. The DNA for the CDR3 is TGTGCCAGCAGTCCTTCGGACAGGACTCCTGAAAAACTGTTTTTT. V and J are TRBV28 and TRBJ1-4; 7 nucleotides line up with TRBD1. Germline V gene data show CDR1 as MDHEN and CDR2 as SYDVKM. Trimming removed 5 bases from V and 7 bases from J; junction bases left unmatched: 10. This CDR3 has 15 residues.

The V and J genes are TRBV9 and TRBJ2-1; tentative D call: TRBD2 (7 bases). Trimming stripped 0 bases from V and 0 bases from J, with 19 bases between. Germline values: CDR1 SGDLS, CDR2 YYNGEE. This CDR3 comprises 19 residues. CDR3 region: CASSVGITGGGSSYNEQFF. CDR3 DNA: TGTGCCAGCAGCGTAGGGATCACGGGGGGCGGGAGCTCCTACAATGAGCAGTTCTTC.

This clonotype has ten or more counts. The chain employs TRBV12-3 or TRBV12-4 and TRBJ2-7; 7 bases align to TRBD1. The CDR3 sequence is 14 residues long. The V segment lost 1 base and the J segment 3 bases; nucleotides outside the gene matches: 3. The CDR3: CASSLEQGLYEQYF. CDR3 nucleotide sequence: TGTGCCAGCAGTTTAGAACAGGGGCTCTACGAGCAGTACTTC.

The chain joins TRBV6-5 to TRBJ2-1, with D perhaps matching TRBD1 or TRBD2 (7 bases each). V lost 2 bases, J lost 10 bases, and 18 bases lay in between. Looked up from germline, CDR1 is MNHEY and CDR2 is SVGAGI. This CDR3 has 15 residues. CDR3 loop: CASSYTPKRDREQFF. CDR3 bases: TGTGCCAGCAGTTACACCCCCAAGCGGGACAGAGAGCAGTTCTTC.

There are a few counts of this clonotype. This chain links TRBV3-1 with TRBJ1-1; D is unclear. This CDR3 spans 14 amino acids. Germline V lookup: CDR1 LGHDT, CDR2 YNNKEL (reference sequence). V was shortened by 1 base and J by 1 base, with 7 bases between the two germline ends. CDR3 in amino acids: CASSQGLENTEAFF. DNA of the CDR3: TGTGCCAGCAGCCAAGGTTTAGAGAACACTGAAGCTTTCTTT.

This clonotype has ten or more counts. The CDR3 DNA is TGTGCCAGCAGCCGCGACAGGTCTTCCTACGAGCAGTACTTC. Translated: CASSRDRSSYEQYF. The rearrangement links TRBV11-2 to TRBJ2-7; the D gene is possibly TRBD1 (6 bases). The CDR3 is 14 amino acids. Germline V gene data show CDR1 as SGHAT and CDR2 as FQNNGV. Between the trimmed V and J ends, which lost 5 bases and 1 base, there was a span of 12 bases. Looking up the rest from reference TRBV11-2 and TRBJ2-7 gives the full variable domain: EAGVAQSPRYKIIEKRQSVAFWCNPISGHATLYWYQQILGQGPKLLIQFQNNGVVDDSQLPKDRFSAERLKGVDSTLKIQPAKLEDSAVYLCASSRDRSSYEQYFGPGTRLTVT.

This clonotype was counted ten times or more. The chain links TRBV10-3 to TRBJ2-7, with D perhaps assigned TRBD1 or TRBD2 (5 bases each). The CDR3 extends over 14 amino acids. CDR1 and CDR2 (germline): ENHRY, SYGVKD. Between the trimmed V and J ends, which lost 0 bases and 7 bases, there was a span of 13 bases. CDR3 residues: CAISESRGVEEQYF. The CDR3, as DNA: TGTGCCATCAGTGAGTCTAGAGGGGTAGAAGAGCAGTACTTC.

The chain links TRBV6-5 to TRBJ2-1, with D perhaps matching TRBD1 (5 bases). The CDR3 is made up of 14 amino acids. Trimming stripped 0 bases from V and 7 bases from J, with 10 bases between. Germline assignment: CDR1 MNHEY and CDR2 SVGAGI. This chain's CDR3 is CASSYSRGQNEQFF. DNA for the CDR3: TGTGCCAGCAGTTACTCGAGAGGACAAAATGAGCAGTTCTTC.

This clonotype has a count of ten or more. The V and J genes are TRBV9 and TRBJ2-7, with TRBD2 matching 12 bases. Germline trimming cut 3 bases from V and 3 bases from J; bases unmatched to any gene: 4. Germline assignment: CDR1 SGDLS and CDR2 YYNGEE. The CDR3 is made up of 15 amino acids. CDR3 in DNA: TGTGCCAGCAGCGCGACTAGCGGGAGTTACTACGAGCAGTACTTC. Amino acid sequence: CASSATSGSYYEQYF.

The gene calls are TRBV30 and TRBJ1-2; no clear D. V was cut by 0 bases and J by 1 base, with 18 bases left in between. The germline V gene has CDR1 GTSNPN and CDR2 SVGIG (reference sequence). The CDR3 runs to 17 residues. CDR3 sequence (DNA): TGTGCCTGGAGTGTACGACCTCTCCACCCTCTTAACTATGGCTACACCTTC. Translated: CAWSVRPLHPLNYGYTF.

This chain connects TRBV12-3 or TRBV12-4 to TRBJ2-3, with 7 bases that match TRBD1. Trimming at V came to 6 bases and at J to 3 bases, leaving 6 bases not matched to a gene. This CDR3 has 14 residues. CDR3 sequence (DNA): TGTGCCAGCAGAAAATACAGGGGTACAGATACGCAGTATTTT. Its translation is CASRKYRGTDTQYF.

This clonotype was seen many times. The chain joins TRBV6-6 to TRBJ1-5, with D tentatively TRBD1 (5 bases). Germline V gene lookup returns CDR1 MNHNY and CDR2 SVGAGI (reference sequence). The germline V and J ends were trimmed by 0 bases and 2 bases, with 11 bases remaining between them. The CDR3 length is 16 residues. CDR3 nucleotides: TGTGCCAGCAGTTACTCGATGCGCAGGGGCAATCAGCCCCAGCATTTT. It codes for CASSYSMRRGNQPQHF.

This clonotype was detected ten times or more. The chain employs TRBV29-1 and TRBJ1-5; D is uncertain. V lost 7 bases, J lost 6 bases, and 13 bases lay in between. The CDR3 spans 12 residues. Germline-derived CDR1 and CDR2 are SQVTM and ANQGSEA. The CDR3 DNA reads as TGCAGCGGCGGGGATGTAGGTCAGCCCCAGCATTTT. Its protein product is CSGGDVGQPQHF.

This clonotype has a count of ten or more. This chain joins TRBV30 and TRBJ2-5; 11 bases map to TRBD2. This CDR3 contains 15 residues. Germline assignment: CDR1 GTSNPN and CDR2 SVGIG (reference sequence). With V trimmed by 1 base and J by 5 bases, 6 bases remained unmatched. Written as DNA, the CDR3 is TGTGCCTGGAGTGCGGGACTAGCGGTCCGGGAGACCCAGTACTTC. This gives the protein CAWSAGLAVRETQYF.

The chain couples TRBV7-9 to TRBJ1-5; D is unclear. Trimming shortened V by 1 base and J by 6 bases, and 4 bases separated the two germline ends. Germline assignment: CDR1 SEHNR and CDR2 FQNEAQ (reference sequence). The CDR3 has 12 residues. The CDR3 is CASSLDGQPQHF. DNA for the CDR3: TGTGCCAGCAGCTTAGACGGTCAGCCCCAGCATTTT.

V is TRBV5-1 and J is TRBJ2-7, with D tentatively TRBD1 or TRBD2 (5 bases each). CDR1 SGHRS and CDR2 YFSETQ come from the germline V gene. V was cut by 2 bases and J by 3 bases, with 9 bases left in between. The CDR3 has 13 residues. CDR3: CASSFGTLYEQYF. CDR3 coding DNA: TGCGCCAGCAGCTTCGGGACCCTCTACGAGCAGTACTTC.

This clonotype was counted ten times or more. The V and J genes are TRBV20-1 and TRBJ2-3; D possibly corresponds to TRBD2 (5 bases). Germline CDR1 reads DFQATT; CDR2 reads SNEGSKA (reference sequence). Trimming shortened V by 0 bases and J by 8 bases, and 12 bases separated the two germline ends. CDR3 length: 13 residues. The CDR3 here is CSAREAPGGTQYF. The DNA of the CDR3 is TGCAGTGCTAGAGAGGCCCCTGGAGGTACGCAGTATTTT.

This clonotype has a count of ten or more. The J gene is TRBJ2-1, the V gene TRBV5-1; TRBD2 agrees at 10 bases. The CDR3 covers 16 residues. Germline CDR1 and CDR2: SGHRS and YFSETQ. V was pared by 4 bases and J by 2 bases, with 6 bases of the junction left unmatched. CDR3 amino acids: CASSPKAGGPYNEQFF. DNA for the CDR3: TGCGCCAGCAGCCCTAAAGCGGGAGGGCCCTACAATGAGCAGTTCTTC.

This clonotype was counted a few times. This rearrangement joins TRBV12-3 or TRBV12-4 to TRBJ1-1, with 11 bases that match TRBD1. The J segment lost 0 bases and the V segment lost 7 bases, leaving 4 bases of the junction unmatched. The length of the CDR3 is 15 residues. The CDR3 nucleotides read TGTGCCAGCAAGCGGACAGGGGGCTTGAACACTGAAGCTTTCTTT. It yields the protein CASKRTGGLNTEAFF.

The chain employs TRBV11-2 and TRBJ2-5; D is unclear. The length of the CDR3 is 12 residues. Germline loops: CDR1 SGHAT, CDR2 FQNNGV. V shed 5 bases and J shed 2 bases, with 6 bases lying between them. The CDR3 nucleotides read TGTGCCAGCAGCCATATTCAAGAGACCCAGTACTTC. Protein: CASSHIQETQYF.

This clonotype was counted many times. The V gene is TRBV5-1, the J gene TRBJ2-1, with TRBD2 matching 11 bases. The length of the CDR3 is 16 residues. Germline V lookup: CDR1 SGHRS, CDR2 YFSETQ. V lost 3 bases and J lost 1; bases outside the gene matches: 3. CDR3 sequence: CASSSLAGVSYNEQFF. The DNA of the CDR3 is TGCGCCAGCAGCTCACTAGCGGGAGTATCCTACAATGAGCAGTTCTTC. Supplemented by reference TRBV5-1 and TRBJ2-1, the full variable domain reads KAGVTQTPRYLIKTRGQQVTLSCSPISGHRSVSWYQQTPGQGLQFLFEYFSETQRNKGNFPGRFSGRQFSNSRSEMNVSTLELGDSALYLCASSSLAGVSYNEQFFGPGTRLTVL.

CDR3 nucleotide sequence: TGTGCCAGCAGCTTAACGTCTGGGGCCAACGTCCTGACTTTC. This sequence encodes CASSLTSGANVLTF. The J gene is TRBJ2-6, the V gene TRBV7-3; no clear D gene. This CDR3 is 14 amino acids long. Trimming removed 0 bases from V and 1 base from J, with 1 base in between. Germline V gene lookup returns CDR1 SGHTA and CDR2 FQGTGA.